This T cell receptor beta chain stems from a study of beta chain features in type 1 diabetes. The study's findings and limits: Shorter TCRB CDR3s, moderately but significantly so, were found in Type 1 diabetes patients in all four CD4+ subsets.

Concerning this clone: Its antigen is currently unknown.

The study reverse transcribed the entire isolated RNA, so it sequenced expressed TCRB transcripts. Profiled with immunoSEQ multiplex PCR; TCRdb holds only in-frame clones, not every one. The sample shows over 150,000 clones, about a tenth of them seen only once. V was shortened by 5 bases and J by 1 base, with 12 bases between the two germline ends. The CDR3 totals 15 residues. CDR1 is LNHDA and CDR2 is SQIVND in the germline V gene (reference sequence). This sequence was found in a man aged 25 to 40 with type 1 diabetes. The sequencing sample was made of central memory CD4+ T cells from blood. The V and J genes are TRBV19 and TRBJ2-1; possible D gene TRBD2, 5 bases. The DNA of the CDR3 is TGTGCCAGTAGTGAGGGTTATCAGTCCTACAATGAGCAGTTCTTC. Translating it yields CASSEGYQSYNEQFF.